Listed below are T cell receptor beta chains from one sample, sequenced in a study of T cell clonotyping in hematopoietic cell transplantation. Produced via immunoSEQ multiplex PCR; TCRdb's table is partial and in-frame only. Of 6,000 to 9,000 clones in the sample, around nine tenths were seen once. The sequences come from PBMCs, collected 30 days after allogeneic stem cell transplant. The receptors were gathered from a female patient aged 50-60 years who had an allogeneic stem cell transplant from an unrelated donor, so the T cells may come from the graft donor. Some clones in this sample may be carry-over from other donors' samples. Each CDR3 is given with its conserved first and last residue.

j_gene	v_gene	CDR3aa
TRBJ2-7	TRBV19	CASSIDFQGAQYF
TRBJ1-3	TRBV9	CASSVVPGPDSGNTIYF
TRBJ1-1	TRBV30	CAWSVRQKAFF
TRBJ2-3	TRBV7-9	CASEASGGTDTQYF
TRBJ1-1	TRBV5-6	CASSPPLWGPGTEAFF
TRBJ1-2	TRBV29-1	CSVGSSSGTRYGYTF
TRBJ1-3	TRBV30	CAWSAGQGLGNTIYF
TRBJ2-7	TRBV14	CASSQEVRTPNAYEQYF
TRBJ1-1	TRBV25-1	CASRRGNTEAFF
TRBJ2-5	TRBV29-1	CSVVRDYPETQYF
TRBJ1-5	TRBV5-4	CASSLDFFQPQHF
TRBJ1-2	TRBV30	CAWRAHYGYTF
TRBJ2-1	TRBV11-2	CASSLVLAGAYNEQFF
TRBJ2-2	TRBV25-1	CASSEPGQLNTGELFF
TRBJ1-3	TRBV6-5	CASSYGGHSGNTIYF
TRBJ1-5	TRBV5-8	CASTLRNQPQHF
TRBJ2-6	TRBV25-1	CASSRITTGQSRANVLTF
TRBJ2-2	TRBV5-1	CASSWGTGRSGELFF
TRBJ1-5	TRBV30	CAWSVLLGDQPQHF
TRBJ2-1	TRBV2	CASNPGQGSTEQFF
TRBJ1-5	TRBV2	CASSEEGFSNQPQHF
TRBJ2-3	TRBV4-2	CASSPGLGTDTQYF
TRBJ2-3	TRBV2	CASIPSGGAAKYF
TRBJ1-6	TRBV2	CASSVRGSPLHF
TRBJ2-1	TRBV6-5	CASSYRGQGAVNEQFF
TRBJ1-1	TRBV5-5	CASSAVTNMNTEAFF
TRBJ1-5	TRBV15	CATSRGTGHYPLGSNQPQHF
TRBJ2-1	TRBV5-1	CASSLREVNEQFF
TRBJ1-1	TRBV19	CASSTWDSPNTEAFF
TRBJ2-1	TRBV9	CASSVANQLAGVSYNEQFF
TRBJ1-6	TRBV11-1	CASSSLQSSYNSPLHF
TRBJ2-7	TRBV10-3	CAISALQGQGEVQYF
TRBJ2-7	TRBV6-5	CASSYFSGTVSYEQYF
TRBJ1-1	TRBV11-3	CASSHTRNTEAFF
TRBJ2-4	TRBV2	CASSYGTVAKNIQYF
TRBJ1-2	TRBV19	CASSGGGQGFYGYTF
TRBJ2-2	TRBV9	CASSVGTFGGGTGELFF
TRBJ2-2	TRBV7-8	CASSQRRVAGELFF
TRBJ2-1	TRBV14	CASSQDRGEVFNEQFF
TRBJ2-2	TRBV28	CASTLTLAGGPSGELFF
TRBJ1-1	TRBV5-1	CASSLTNGGDMNTEAFF
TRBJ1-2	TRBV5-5	CASRRDRGLGYTF
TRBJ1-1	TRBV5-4	CASSPPSQPLNTEAFF
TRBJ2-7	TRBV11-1	CASSYGQGGEQYF
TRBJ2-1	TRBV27	CASSFGSVRVSEQFF
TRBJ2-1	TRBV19	CASIRLAGLYNEQFF
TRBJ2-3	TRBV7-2	CASSSDFGGDTQYF
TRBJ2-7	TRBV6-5	CASSTQYEQYF
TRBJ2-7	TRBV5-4	CASSFSAGSYEQYF
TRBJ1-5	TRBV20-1	CSAGREIQHF
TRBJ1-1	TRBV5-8	CASSEVFLNTEAFF
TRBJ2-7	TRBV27	CASSSIQGAVWQYF
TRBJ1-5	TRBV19	CASRYGDSNQPQHF
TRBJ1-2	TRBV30	CAWSGQGYGYTF
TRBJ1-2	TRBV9	CASSRRDSYGYTF
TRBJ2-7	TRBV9	CASSVGGTGNYEQYF
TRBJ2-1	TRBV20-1	CSAGSYNEQFF